The subject of this entry is one TCR beta chain. What it binds is unknown. This entry is derived from a study of neurological immune-mediated disorders. 5'RACE with 10-nucleotide random UMIs generated the cDNA. A single record per CDR3 protein comes from TCRdb applying MiXCR to the 5' RACE reads. The table shows approximately 74,000 distinct CDR3 sequences, with under 10% occurring only once. From germline, CDR1 is SGHRS and CDR2 YFSETQ. The V and J ends lost 4 bases and 2 bases respectively, with 13 bases between them. CDR3 length: 15 amino acids. Study-wide findings and caveats: HTLV-1-associated myelopathy had the most TCR clonal expansion, whereas multiple sclerosis had the least (lower than in healthy controls). No sharing of CDR3 amino acid sequences was observed among expanded clones across subjects, suggesting private repertoires in all groups.

The gene calls are TRBV5-1 and TRBJ1-5; perhaps TRBD1 as D (5 bases). Source material: PBMCs. The receptor's source is a man aged 45-60 years in good health. This CDR3 reads CASSPLPGGNQPQHF. In nucleotides, the CDR3 is TGCGCCAGCAGCCCCCTGCCGGGGGGCAATCAGCCCCAGCATTTT. The full variable domain, its missing parts supplied by reference TRBV5-1 and TRBJ1-5, is KAGVTQTPRYLIKTRGQQVTLSCSPISGHRSVSWYQQTPGQGLQFLFEYFSETQRNKGNFPGRFSGRQFSNSRSEMNVSTLELGDSALYLCASSPLPGGNQPQHFGDGTRLSIL.